Reported below is one T cell receptor (beta chain). Method: immunoSEQ multiplex PCR; TCRdb's copy keeps in-frame clones and lacks some. The sample lists about 120,000 clones, roughly 84% seen once, with approximately 1.3% in the top ten. These data belong to a study of T cell responses to AZD1222 COVID-19 vaccine. The V gene's germline CDR1 is LGHDT and CDR2 YNNKEL (reference sequence). Deletions cut 4 bases from V and 2 bases from J, with 17 bases between. CDR3 length equals 16 residues. The chain uses TRBV3-1 (or the pseudogene TRBV3-2) and TRBJ2-5; D possibly uses TRBD1 or TRBD2 (5 bases each). The source material was peripheral blood, sampled on day 0 of AZD1222 vaccination. The sequence was obtained from an adult in good health. This chain's CDR3 is CASSLTPGTLQETQYF. The CDR3 DNA reads TGTGCCAGCAGCCTAACACCGGGGACCTTACAAGAGACCCAGTACTTC.